This TCR beta chain came from a study of T cell clones after liver transplantation. Generated by immunoSEQ multiplex PCR, the TCRdb table keeps only in-frame clones and is missing some. Here the sample spans 95,000 to 130,000 clones, about nine tenths being singletons. The CDR3 is 17 residues long. The germline V gene has CDR1 SGHTA and CDR2 FQGNSA. Between the trimmed V and J ends, which lost 4 bases and 6 bases, there was a span of 23 bases. J is TRBJ2-3 and V is TRBV7-2; unclear D gene. This clonotype was obtained from a human patient who received a liver transplant. Some of these T cells may belong to the graft donor. Sample: CD4+ T cells from blood, taken 12 months after liver transplant. CDR3 loop: CASSSPLTRAVMDTQYF. The CDR3 DNA follows: TGTGCCAGCAGCTCCCCCCTAACCCGTGCCGTTATGGATACGCAGTATTTT.